These 26 T cell receptor beta chains originate from one sample sequenced in a study of blood T cell repertoires in COVID-19. Profiling relied on immunoSEQ multiplex PCR, and the TCRdb table lists in-frame clones only, not all of them. This table holds about 210,000 clones, 70% to 90% found once. Sequenced: peripheral blood. The receptors were sampled from a woman between 50 and 59 years old with active or convalescent COVID-19.

In regard to this clone: One end of the junction does not line up with germline, which may come from a read error. At the DNA level, this CDR3 is encoded by other sequences in the same sample as well. V and J are TRBV5-4 and TRBJ2-1; the match to TRBD2 covers 7 bases. This CDR3 contains 16 residues. Germline CDR1 reads SGHNT; CDR2 reads YYREEE (reference sequence). The CDR3 loop is CASSPRDYRLRDEQFF. In nucleotides, the CDR3 is TGTGCCAGCAGCCCCCGGGACTACCGCCTTAGGGATGAGCAATTCTTC.

V usage is TRBV10-3 and J usage is TRBJ2-2; D not certain. Trimming cost V 4 bases and J 7 bases, with 10 bases left between them. CDR1 is ENHRY, CDR2 SYGVKD, per germline. CDR3 length: 13 residues. The CDR3 protein is CAISGGKHGELFF. The DNA of the CDR3 is TGTGCCATCAGTGGAGGAAAGCACGGGGAGCTGTTTTTT.

The chain links TRBV18 to TRBJ1-5; 10 bases fit TRBD1. The CDR3 is made up of 15 amino acids. CDR1 and CDR2 from the germline V gene are KGHSH and LQKENI. The V gene end was trimmed by 4 bases and the J gene end by 7 bases; junction bases not matched to a gene: 7. CDR3: CASSREGQGKQPQHF. The CDR3 coding sequence is TGTGCCAGCTCACGAGAGGGACAGGGGAAACAGCCCCAGCATTTT.

V and J are TRBV25-1 and TRBJ1-4; D unclear. This CDR3 spans 14 amino acids. Germline V gene data show CDR1 as MGHDK and CDR2 as SYGVNS. V was clipped by 4 bases and J by 8 bases, with 14 bases between them. CDR3: CASSVRGSGEKLFF. DNA for the CDR3: TGTGCCAGCAGTGTCCGGGGTTCCGGCGAAAAACTGTTTTTT.

For this clone: Other DNA sequences in this sample translate to the same CDR3. The chain couples TRBV12-3 or TRBV12-4 to TRBJ1-2; D gene unclear. V was pared by 5 bases and J by 1 base, with 8 bases between. This CDR3 has 13 residues. The CDR3 reads CASSPGVNYGYTF. Here the CDR3 DNA reads TGTGCCAGCAGTCCCGGGGTTAACTATGGCTACACCTTC.

This chain connects TRBV21-1 to TRBJ1-1. TRBV21-1 is tagged as a pseudogene. The CDR3 spans 14 residues. CDR3 coding DNA: TGTGCCAGCAGCCCAGACCGGAGGACCACTGAAGCTTTCTTT. It codes for CASSPDRRTTEAFF.

V gene TRBV27 combines with J gene TRBJ2-3; 9 bases map to TRBD1. The CDR3 consists of 15 residues. With 4 bases clipped from V and 1 base from J, the junction kept 3 bases outside the gene matches. Germline V CDR1 and CDR2: MNHEY, SMNVEV (reference sequence). The DNA for the CDR3 is TGTGCCAGCAGTTCCAACAGGGGGCGCACAGATACGCAGTATTTT. Protein product: CASSSNRGRTDTQYF.

The gene calls are TRBV28 and TRBJ1-5, with 11 bases identical to TRBD1. V shed 6 bases, J shed 0 bases, and the junction held 10 bases outside the gene matches. Germline values: CDR1 MDHEN, CDR2 SYDVKM. The CDR3 runs to 18 residues. CDR3 protein: CASRTPGQGEYSNQPQHF. The CDR3 nucleotides read TGTGCCAGCAGAACCCCGGGACAGGGGGAATATAGCAATCAGCCCCAGCATTTT.

The chain couples TRBV6-5 to TRBJ2-7; a possible D gene is TRBD1 (5 bases). The germline V gene encodes CDR1 MNHEY and CDR2 SVGAGI. The CDR3 is 13 amino acids. Trimming left V 6 bases short and J 5 bases short, with 14 bases between. CDR3 sequence (DNA): TGTGCCAGCAGGCAGGGAATCACCCACGAGCAGTACGTC. It is translated as CASRQGITHEQYV.

The chain is built from TRBV5-5 and TRBJ1-2; D call uncertain. The CDR3 sequence is 13 residues long. Germline V lookup: CDR1 SGHKS, CDR2 YYEKEE (reference sequence). Trimming removed 4 bases at V and 2 bases at J, with 9 bases between. For the CDR3, the DNA is TGTGCCAGCAGCGAAAGAGGAAACTATGGCTACACCTTC. This translates into CASSERGNYGYTF.

The chain uses TRBV20-1 and TRBJ2-7; TRBD1 aligns across 7 bases. The germline V gene encodes CDR1 DFQATT and CDR2 SNEGSKA (reference sequence). CDR3 size: 11 residues. V shed 6 bases, J shed 2 bases, and the junction held 1 base outside the gene matches. CDR3 sequence reads: CSADRAYEQYF. CDR3 nucleotides: TGCAGTGCCGACAGGGCCTACGAGCAGTACTTC.

The chain employs TRBV29-1 and TRBJ1-2; 8 bases align to TRBD1. With V trimmed by 0 bases and J by 8 bases, 5 bases remained unmatched. The V gene's germline CDR1 is SQVTM and CDR2 ANQGSEA. The CDR3 is 13 residues long. The CDR3 sequence is CSVEDQGAHGYTF. In DNA form, the CDR3 reads TGCAGCGTTGAAGATCAGGGGGCACACGGCTACACCTTC.

The chain combines TRBV18 with TRBJ1-1, with D possibly matching TRBD1 (6 bases). The CDR3 contains 15 residues. Germline V gene data show CDR1 as KGHSH and CDR2 as LQKENI. The V and J ends lost 4 bases and 3 bases respectively, with 15 bases between them. The CDR3 reads CASSLLGAGDTEAFF. DNA for the CDR3: TGTGCCAGCTCACTCCTGGGGGCGGGGGACACTGAAGCTTTCTTT.

The chain is built from TRBV11-2 and TRBJ2-2; possible D gene TRBD1, 5 bases. In germline, CDR1 is SGHAT, CDR2 FQNNGV. The CDR3 runs to 15 residues. Trimming removed 0 bases from V and 6 bases from J, with 11 bases in between. The CDR3: CASSLDGRGSGELFF. CDR3 bases: TGTGCCAGCAGCTTAGATGGAAGGGGATCCGGGGAGCTGTTTTTT.

V is TRBV10-3 and J is TRBJ1-2; 7 bases fit TRBD1. The CDR3 has 16 residues. The V segment lost 10 bases and the J segment 3 bases; nucleotides outside the gene matches: 17. Germline CDR1 and CDR2: ENHRY and SYGVKD. Here the CDR3 DNA reads TGTGCCAGGTCGGGACAGTTTGGAAACCCAGACTATGGCTACACCTTC. Residues: CARSGQFGNPDYGYTF.

V is TRBV7-9 and J is TRBJ1-2, with D possibly being TRBD1 (6 bases). CDR1 SEHNR and CDR2 FQNEAQ come from the germline V gene (reference sequence). The V gene lost 3 bases and the J gene lost 7 bases, with 15 bases spanning the gap. The CDR3 consists of 14 residues. CDR3 sequence (DNA): TGTGCCAGCAGCTTCCAGGGGACATCTATTGGCTACACCTTC. Amino acids: CASSFQGTSIGYTF.

This clone was found once. The chain uses TRBV5-1 and TRBJ2-1; 8 nucleotides align to TRBD2. The CDR3 extends over 15 amino acids. The V gene end was trimmed by 3 bases and the J gene end by 7 bases; junction bases not matched to a gene: 9. The germline V gene has CDR1 SGHRS and CDR2 YFSETQ. The CDR3, as DNA: TGCGCCAGCAGCTCCCAAGCGGGAGTGGCTAATGAGCAGTTCTTC. Protein: CASSSQAGVANEQFF.

This rearrangement joins TRBV9 to TRBJ1-5; D not resolved. The CDR3 is made up of 14 amino acids. The V end lost 3 bases, the J end lost 4 bases, and 11 bases lay between the germline ends. Germline V gene data show CDR1 as SGDLS and CDR2 as YYNGEE. CDR3 nucleotide sequence: TGTGCCAGCAGCGCTTCACCCGGTAATCAGCCCCAGCATTTT. This gives the protein CASSASPGNQPQHF.

This clone was seen a few times. The chain employs TRBV2 and TRBJ2-7, with D maybe TRBD1 (6 bases). Germline V lookup: CDR1 SNHLY, CDR2 FYNNEI. V dropped 5 bases and J dropped 4 bases, with 12 bases sitting between them. CDR3 size: 13 residues. Written as DNA, the CDR3 is TGTGCCAGCAGTACACGGACAGTGTACGAGCAGTACGTC. It specifies CASSTRTVYEQYV.

The chain has TRBV5-5 and TRBJ2-3; TRBD2 agrees at 8 bases. Trimming cost V 2 bases and J 6 bases; bases outside gene matches: 11. The CDR3 sequence is 16 residues long. The germline CDR1 and CDR2 sequences are SGHKS and YYEKEE (reference sequence). CDR3 region: CASSFSSGSTIDTQYF. In DNA, the CDR3 is TGTGCCAGCAGCTTTTCGAGCGGGAGCACGATCGATACGCAGTATTTT.

The sample holds many counts of this clone. V and J are TRBV18 and TRBJ2-5, with D perhaps TRBD2 (6 bases). The germline CDR1 and CDR2 sequences are KGHSH and LQKENI. This CDR3 has 16 amino acids. V was cut by 0 bases and J by 5 bases, with 16 bases left in between. The CDR3 is CASSPPRRGGDETQYF. CDR3 DNA: TGTGCCAGCTCACCACCTCGGAGGGGCGGGGATGAGACCCAGTACTTC.

A single count supports this clone. This chain uses TRBV6-6 with TRBJ2-1; 9 bases fit TRBD2. The CDR3 consists of 15 residues. V lost 6 bases and J lost 3; bases outside the gene matches: 6. Germline V gene data show CDR1 as MNHNY and CDR2 as SVGAGI (reference sequence). The CDR3 DNA follows: TGTGCCAGCAGCCCTAGCGGGAAGGGCTACAATGAGCAGTTCTTC. Translating it yields CASSPSGKGYNEQFF.

The J gene is TRBJ2-3, the V gene TRBV5-1; no clear D. The CDR3 consists of 14 residues. V shed 4 bases and J shed 1 base, with 10 bases lying between them. CDR1 SGHRS and CDR2 YFSETQ come from the germline V gene. The CDR3 nucleotides are TGCGCCAGCAGCCAGTTCGAGGGCACAGATACGCAGTATTTT. Protein sequence: CASSQFEGTDTQYF.

The chain couples TRBV2 to TRBJ2-2; 9 nucleotides line up with TRBD2. V trimming: 6 bases; J trimming: 0 bases; junction bases outside the gene matches: 5. The CDR3 has 16 residues. CDR1 is SNHLY and CDR2 is FYNNEI in the germline V gene. CDR3 nucleotide sequence: TGTGCCAGCAGCCGCGGGGGGGCCGCGAACACCGGGGAGCTGTTTTTT. Translated, it gives CASSRGGAANTGELFF.

The V and J genes are TRBV24-1 and TRBJ1-5; TRBD1 might be the D (5 bases). CDR1 KGHDR and CDR2 SFDVKD come from the germline V gene. V lost 4 bases, J lost 2 bases, and 11 bases lay in between. The CDR3 covers 15 residues. The CDR3 DNA follows: TGTGCCACCAGTGAAGGTAGGGGTGGCAATCAGCCCCAGCATTTT. It encodes CATSEGRGGNQPQHF.

The J gene is TRBJ1-5, the V gene TRBV19; perhaps TRBD1 as D (5 bases). Germline-derived CDR1 and CDR2 are LNHDA and SQIVND (reference sequence). Between the trimmed V and J ends, which lost 7 bases and 2 bases, there was a span of 18 bases. This CDR3 is built from 16 residues. CDR3 sequence: CASKEWGVGGNQPQHF. The DNA for the CDR3 is TGTGCCAGTAAAGAGTGGGGGGTTGGGGGCAATCAGCCCCAGCATTTT.